This TCR beta chain comes out of a study of T cell responses to AZD1222 COVID-19 vaccine. V lost 8 bases, J lost 5 bases, and 18 bases lay in between. Germline lookup yields CDR1 MNHEY and CDR2 SVGAGI. The CDR3 has 14 amino acids. In regard to this clone: Antigen: not known.

Findings of the study overall: Seropositive status at baseline applied to only 6 or 7 AZD1222 recipients.

The method was immunoSEQ multiplex PCR; TCRdb's version includes in-frame clones alone and lacks a portion of them. The sample holds some 140,000 clones, approximately 87% seen once. This sample comprised peripheral blood, obtained on day 0 of MenACWY control vaccination. The clonotype was recovered from an adult in good health. The chain recombines TRBV6-5 with TRBJ2-5; possibly TRBD2 for D (6 bases). The CDR3 sequence is CASGGGEVGETQYF. Here the CDR3 DNA reads TGTGCCAGCGGAGGAGGGGAGGTGGGGGAGACCCAGTACTTC.